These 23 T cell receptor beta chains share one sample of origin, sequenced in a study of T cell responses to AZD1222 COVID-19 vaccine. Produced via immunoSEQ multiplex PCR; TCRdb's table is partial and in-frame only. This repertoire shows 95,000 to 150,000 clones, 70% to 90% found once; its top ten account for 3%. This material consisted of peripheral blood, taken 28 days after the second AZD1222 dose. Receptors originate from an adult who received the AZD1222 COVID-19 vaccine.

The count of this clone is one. The DNA for the CDR3 is TGTGCCAGCAGCCCGGGAGGGAGGGAAACTGAAGCTTTCTTT. It translates to CASSPGGRETEAFF. The rearrangement uses TRBV11-1 and TRBJ1-1; no definite D call. Trimming shortened V by 5 bases and J by 5 bases, and 15 bases separated the two germline ends. There are 14 residues in the CDR3. Germline CDR1 reads SGHAT; CDR2 reads FQDESV (reference sequence).

The CDR3 bases are TGCGCCAGCAGGGACAGGGGGCAAATGGTTTCACCCCTCCACTTT. Its translation: CASRDRGQMVSPLHF. The chain couples TRBV10-2 to TRBJ1-6, with 11 nucleotides matching TRBD1. The CDR3 spans 15 residues. CDR1 WSHSY and CDR2 SAAADI come from the germline V gene. The V segment lost 6 bases and the J segment 9 bases; nucleotides outside the gene matches: 7.

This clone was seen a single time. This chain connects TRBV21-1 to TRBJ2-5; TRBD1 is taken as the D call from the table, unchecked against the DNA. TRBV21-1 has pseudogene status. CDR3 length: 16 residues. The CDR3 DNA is TGTGCCAGCAGCTGGCGGGAACAGGGGGGTGAAGAGACCCAGTACTTC. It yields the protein CASSWREQGGEETQYF.

The CDR3: CASSFPGAGEKLFF. The CDR3 DNA sequence: TGTGCCAGCAGTTTTCCAGGGGCAGGGGAAAAACTGTTTTTT. The chain links TRBV27 to TRBJ1-4; perhaps TRBD1 as D (6 bases). The V gene's germline CDR1 is MNHEY and CDR2 SMNVEV (reference sequence). V shed 3 bases and J shed 8 bases, with 13 bases lying between them. The CDR3 has 14 amino acids.

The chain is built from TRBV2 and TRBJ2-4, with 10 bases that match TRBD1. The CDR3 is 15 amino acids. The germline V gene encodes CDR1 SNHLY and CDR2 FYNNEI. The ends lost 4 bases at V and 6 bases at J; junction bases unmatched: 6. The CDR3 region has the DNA TGTGCCAGCAGTGGGACAGGGGGGGGTGGAAACATTCAGTACTTC. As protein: CASSGTGGGGNIQYF. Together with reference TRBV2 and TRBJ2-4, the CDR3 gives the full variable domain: EPEVTQTPSHQVTQMGQEVILRCVPISNHLYFYWYRQILGQKVEFLVSFYNNEISEKSEIFDDQFSVERPDGSNFTLKIRSTKLEDSAMYFCASSGTGGGGNIQYFGAGTRLSVL.

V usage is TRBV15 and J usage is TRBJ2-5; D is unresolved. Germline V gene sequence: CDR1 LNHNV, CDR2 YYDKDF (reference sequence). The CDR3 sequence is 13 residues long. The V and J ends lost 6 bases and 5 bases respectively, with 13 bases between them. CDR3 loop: CATSVAWVETQYF. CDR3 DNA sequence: TGTGCCACCAGTGTCGCCTGGGTGGAGACCCAGTACTTC. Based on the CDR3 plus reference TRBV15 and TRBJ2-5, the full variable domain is DAMVIQNPRYQVTQFGKPVTLSCSQTLNHNVMYWYQQKSSQAPKLLFHYYDKDFNNEADTPDNFQSRRPNTSFCFLDIRSPGLGDTAMYLCATSVAWVETQYFGPGTRLLVL.

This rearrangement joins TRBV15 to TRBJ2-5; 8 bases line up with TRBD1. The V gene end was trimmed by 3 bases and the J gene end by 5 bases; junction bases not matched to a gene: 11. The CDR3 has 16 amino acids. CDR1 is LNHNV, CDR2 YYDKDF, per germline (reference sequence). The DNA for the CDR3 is TGTGCCACCAGCAGGTCCGGGACAGGTAGCGAGGAGACCCAGTACTTC. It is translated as CATSRSGTGSEETQYF.

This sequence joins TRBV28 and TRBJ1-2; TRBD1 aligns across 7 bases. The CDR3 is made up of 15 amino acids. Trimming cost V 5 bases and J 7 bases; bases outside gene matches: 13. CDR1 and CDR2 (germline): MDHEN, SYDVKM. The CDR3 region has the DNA TGTGCCAGCAGTACCGGTGGAGGGGGCGTGGGTGGCTACACCTTC. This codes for CASSTGGGGVGGYTF.

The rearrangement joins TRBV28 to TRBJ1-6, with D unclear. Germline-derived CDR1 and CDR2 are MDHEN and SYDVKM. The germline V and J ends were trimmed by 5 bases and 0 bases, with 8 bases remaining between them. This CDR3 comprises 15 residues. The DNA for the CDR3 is TGTGCCAGCAGTATACAAAGCTCCTATAATTCACCCCTCCACTTT. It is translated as CASSIQSSYNSPLHF.

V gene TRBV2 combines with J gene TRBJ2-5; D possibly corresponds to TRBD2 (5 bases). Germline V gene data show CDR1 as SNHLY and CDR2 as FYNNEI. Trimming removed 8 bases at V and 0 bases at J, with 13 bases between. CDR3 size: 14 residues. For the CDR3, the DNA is TGTGCCAGCCTTTTGAGGGTATACCAAGAGACCCAGTACTTC. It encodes CASLLRVYQETQYF.

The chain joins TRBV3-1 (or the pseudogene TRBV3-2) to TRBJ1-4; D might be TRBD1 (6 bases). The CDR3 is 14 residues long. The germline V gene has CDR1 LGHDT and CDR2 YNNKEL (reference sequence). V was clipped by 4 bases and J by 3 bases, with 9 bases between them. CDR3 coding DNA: TGTGCCAGCAGCCTCAGGGGAGCTAATGAAAAACTGTTTTTT. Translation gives CASSLRGANEKLFF.

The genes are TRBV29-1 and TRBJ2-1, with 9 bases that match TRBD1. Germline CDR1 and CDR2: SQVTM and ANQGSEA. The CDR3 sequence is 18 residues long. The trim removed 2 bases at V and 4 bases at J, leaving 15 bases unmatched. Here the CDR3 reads CSVERPTGTGSAYNEQFF. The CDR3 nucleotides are TGCAGCGTTGAACGACCAACCGGGACAGGGAGCGCTTACAATGAGCAGTTCTTC.

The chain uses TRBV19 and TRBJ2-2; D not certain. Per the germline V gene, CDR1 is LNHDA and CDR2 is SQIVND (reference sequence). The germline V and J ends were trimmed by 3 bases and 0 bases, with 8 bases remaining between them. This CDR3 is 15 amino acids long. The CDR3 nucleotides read TGTGCCAGTAGTATCACCACAGCGAACACCGGGGAGCTGTTTTTT. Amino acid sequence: CASSITTANTGELFF.

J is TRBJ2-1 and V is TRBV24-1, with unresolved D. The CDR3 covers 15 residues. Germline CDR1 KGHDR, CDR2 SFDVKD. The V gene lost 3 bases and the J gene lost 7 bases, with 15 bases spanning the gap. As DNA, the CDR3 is TGTGCCACCAGTGATCCGAACTGGAATGGGAATGAGCAGTTCTTC. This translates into CATSDPNWNGNEQFF.

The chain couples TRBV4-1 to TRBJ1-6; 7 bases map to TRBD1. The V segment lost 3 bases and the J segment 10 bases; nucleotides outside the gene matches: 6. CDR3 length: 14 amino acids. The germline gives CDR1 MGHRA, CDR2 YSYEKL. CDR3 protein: CASSHIDRASPLHF. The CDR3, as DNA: TGCGCCAGCAGCCATATCGACAGGGCCTCACCCCTCCACTTT.

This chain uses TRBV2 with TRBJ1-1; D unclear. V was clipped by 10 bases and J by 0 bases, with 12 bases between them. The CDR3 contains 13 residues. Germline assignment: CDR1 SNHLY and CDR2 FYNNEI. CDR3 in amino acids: CAMSRVMNTEAFF. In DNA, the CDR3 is TGTGCCATGTCTCGGGTCATGAACACTGAAGCTTTCTTT.

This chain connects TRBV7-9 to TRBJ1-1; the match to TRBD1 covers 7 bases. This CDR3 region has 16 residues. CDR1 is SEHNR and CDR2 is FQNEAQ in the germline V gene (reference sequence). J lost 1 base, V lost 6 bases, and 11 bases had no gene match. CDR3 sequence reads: CASSPIKGARNTEAFF. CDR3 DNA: TGTGCCAGCAGTCCAATTAAGGGGGCGCGGAACACTGAAGCTTTCTTT. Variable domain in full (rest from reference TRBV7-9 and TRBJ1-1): DTGVSQNPRHKITKRGQNVTFRCDPISEHNRLYWYRQTLGQGPEFLTYFQNEAQLEKSRLLSDRFSAERPKGSFSTLEIQRTEQGDSAMYLCASSPIKGARNTEAFFGQGTRLTVV.

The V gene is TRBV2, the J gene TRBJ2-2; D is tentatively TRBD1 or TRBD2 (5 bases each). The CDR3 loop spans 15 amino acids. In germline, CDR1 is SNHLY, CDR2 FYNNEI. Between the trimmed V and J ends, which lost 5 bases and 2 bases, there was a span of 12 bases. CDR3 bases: TGTGCCAGCAGTCGAGGGACGGTCAACACCGGGGAGCTGTTTTTT. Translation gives CASSRGTVNTGELFF.

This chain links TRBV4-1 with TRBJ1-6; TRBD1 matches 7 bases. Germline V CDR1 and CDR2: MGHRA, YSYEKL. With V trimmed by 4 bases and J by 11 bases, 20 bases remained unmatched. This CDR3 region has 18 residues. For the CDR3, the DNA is TGCGCCAGCAGCCTCTCAGGGGGTGGTGGTGTCAAAACCGCACCCCTCCACTTT. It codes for CASSLSGGGGVKTAPLHF.

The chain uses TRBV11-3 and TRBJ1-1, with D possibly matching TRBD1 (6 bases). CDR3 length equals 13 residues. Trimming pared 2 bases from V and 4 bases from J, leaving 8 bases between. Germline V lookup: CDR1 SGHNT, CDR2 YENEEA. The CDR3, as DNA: TGTGCCAGCAGCTTAACACAGGGCACTGAAGCTTTCTTT. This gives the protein CASSLTQGTEAFF.

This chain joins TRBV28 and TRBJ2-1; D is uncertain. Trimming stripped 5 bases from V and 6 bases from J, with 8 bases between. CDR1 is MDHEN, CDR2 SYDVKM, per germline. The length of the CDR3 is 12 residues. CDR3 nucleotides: TGTGCCAGCAGTACTATAGGCAATGAGCAGTTCTTC. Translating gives CASSTIGNEQFF. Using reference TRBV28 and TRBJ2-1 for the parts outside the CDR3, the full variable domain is DVKVTQSSRYLVKRTGEKVFLECVQDMDHENMFWYRQDPGLGLRLIYFSYDVKMKEKGDIPEGYSVSREKKERFSLILESASTNQTSMYLCASSTIGNEQFFGPGTRLTVL.

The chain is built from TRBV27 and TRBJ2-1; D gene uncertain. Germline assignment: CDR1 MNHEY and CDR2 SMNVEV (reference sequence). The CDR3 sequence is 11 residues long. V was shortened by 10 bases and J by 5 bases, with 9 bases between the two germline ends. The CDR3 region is CATVGDNEQFF. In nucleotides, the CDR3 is TGTGCCACGGTCGGCGACAATGAGCAGTTCTTC.

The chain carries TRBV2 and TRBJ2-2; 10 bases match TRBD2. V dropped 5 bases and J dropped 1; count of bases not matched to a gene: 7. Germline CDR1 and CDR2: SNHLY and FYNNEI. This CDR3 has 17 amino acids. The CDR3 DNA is TGTGCCAGCAGTCCTTCAGCGGGGGGGTGGAACACCGGGGAGCTGTTTTTT. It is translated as CASSPSAGGWNTGELFF.